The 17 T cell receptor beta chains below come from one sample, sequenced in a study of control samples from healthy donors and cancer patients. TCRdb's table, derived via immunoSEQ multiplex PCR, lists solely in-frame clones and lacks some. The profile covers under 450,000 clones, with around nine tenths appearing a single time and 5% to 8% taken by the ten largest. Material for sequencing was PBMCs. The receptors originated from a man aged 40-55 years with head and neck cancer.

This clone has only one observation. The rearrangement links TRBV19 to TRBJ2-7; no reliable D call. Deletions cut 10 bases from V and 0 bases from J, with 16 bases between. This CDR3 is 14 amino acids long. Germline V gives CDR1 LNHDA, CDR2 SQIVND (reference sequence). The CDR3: CATSSSPSSYEQYF. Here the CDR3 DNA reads TGTGCCACCTCCTCGAGTCCTAGCTCCTACGAGCAGTACTTC.

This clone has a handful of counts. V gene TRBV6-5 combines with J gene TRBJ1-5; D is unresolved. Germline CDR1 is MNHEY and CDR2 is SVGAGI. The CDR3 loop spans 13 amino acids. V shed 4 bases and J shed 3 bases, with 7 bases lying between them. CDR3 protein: CASSLAVNQPQHF. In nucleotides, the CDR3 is TGTGCCAGCAGTTTGGCAGTCAATCAGCCCCAGCATTTT.

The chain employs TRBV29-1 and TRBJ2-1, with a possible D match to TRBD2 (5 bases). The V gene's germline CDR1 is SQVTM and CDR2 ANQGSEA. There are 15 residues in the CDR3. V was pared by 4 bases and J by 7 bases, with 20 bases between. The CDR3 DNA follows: TGCAGCGTTGGGAAGATAGCCCCACCGGGGAATGAGCAGTTCTTC. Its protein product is CSVGKIAPPGNEQFF.

CDR3 loop: CAINAGSSYEQYF. CDR3 coding DNA: TGTGCCATCAACGCAGGGTCGTCCTACGAGCAGTACTTC. The chain joins TRBV10-3 to TRBJ2-7; possible D gene TRBD1, 5 bases. Germline-derived CDR1 and CDR2 are ENHRY and SYGVKD. The CDR3 runs to 13 residues. Trimming removed 7 bases at V and 1 base at J, with 11 bases between.

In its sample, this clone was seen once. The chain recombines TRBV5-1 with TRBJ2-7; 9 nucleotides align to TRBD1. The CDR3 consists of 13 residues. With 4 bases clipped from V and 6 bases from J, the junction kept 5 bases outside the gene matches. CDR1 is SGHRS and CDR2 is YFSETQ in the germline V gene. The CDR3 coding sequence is TGCGCCAGCAGCCGGGACAGGGTCGGCGAGCAGTACTTC. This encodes CASSRDRVGEQYF.

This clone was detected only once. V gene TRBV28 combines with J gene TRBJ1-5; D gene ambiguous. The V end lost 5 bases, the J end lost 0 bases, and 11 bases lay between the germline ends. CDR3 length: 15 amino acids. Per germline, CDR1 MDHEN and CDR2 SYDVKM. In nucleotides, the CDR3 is TGTGCCAGCAGTGCCGTCCAGATTAGCAATCAGCCCCAGCATTTT. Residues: CASSAVQISNQPQHF.

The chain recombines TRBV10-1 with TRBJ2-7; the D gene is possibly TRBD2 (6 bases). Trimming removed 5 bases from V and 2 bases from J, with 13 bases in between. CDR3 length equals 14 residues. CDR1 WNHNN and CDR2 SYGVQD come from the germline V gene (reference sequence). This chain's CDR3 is CASSPGRGPYEQYF. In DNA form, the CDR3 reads TGCGCCAGCAGTCCCGGGAGAGGCCCCTACGAGCAGTACTTC.

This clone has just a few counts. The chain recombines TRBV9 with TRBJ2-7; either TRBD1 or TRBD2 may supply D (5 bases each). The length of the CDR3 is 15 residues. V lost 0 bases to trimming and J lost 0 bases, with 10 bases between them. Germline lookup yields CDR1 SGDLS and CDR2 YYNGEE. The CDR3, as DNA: TGTGCCAGCAGCGTAGCTATGGGGGACTCCTACGAGCAGTACTTC. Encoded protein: CASSVAMGDSYEQYF.

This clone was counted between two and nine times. CDR3 in amino acids: CASGPRGANEQYF. CDR3 in DNA: TGTGCTAGTGGTCCTCGGGGGGCGAACGAGCAGTACTTC. J is TRBJ2-7 and V is TRBV12-5; tentatively, D is TRBD2 (7 bases). V gave up 5 bases and J gave up 5 bases, with 13 bases separating them. The CDR3 is made up of 13 amino acids. Germline V gene lookup returns CDR1 LGHNT and CDR2 FRNRAP.

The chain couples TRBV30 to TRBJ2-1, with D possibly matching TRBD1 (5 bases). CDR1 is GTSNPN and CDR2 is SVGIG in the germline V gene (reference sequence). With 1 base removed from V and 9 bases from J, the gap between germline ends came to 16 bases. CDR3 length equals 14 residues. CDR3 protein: CAWSEGSPPGEQFF. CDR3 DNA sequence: TGTGCCTGGAGTGAGGGGTCCCCGCCGGGTGAGCAGTTCTTC.

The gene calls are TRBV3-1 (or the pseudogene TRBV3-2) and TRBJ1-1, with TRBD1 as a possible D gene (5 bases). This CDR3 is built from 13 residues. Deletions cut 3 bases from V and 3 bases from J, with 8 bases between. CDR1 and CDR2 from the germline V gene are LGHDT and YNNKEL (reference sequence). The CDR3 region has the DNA TGTGCCAGCAGCCATGGGGGGTACACTGAAGCTTTCTTT. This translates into CASSHGGYTEAFF.

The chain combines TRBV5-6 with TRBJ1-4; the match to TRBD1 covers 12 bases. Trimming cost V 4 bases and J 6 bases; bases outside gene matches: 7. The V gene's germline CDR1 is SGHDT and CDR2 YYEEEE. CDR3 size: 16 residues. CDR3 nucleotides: TGTGCCAGCAGCGGGACAGGGGGCCTGGTGGATGAAAAACTGTTTTTT. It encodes CASSGTGGLVDEKLFF.

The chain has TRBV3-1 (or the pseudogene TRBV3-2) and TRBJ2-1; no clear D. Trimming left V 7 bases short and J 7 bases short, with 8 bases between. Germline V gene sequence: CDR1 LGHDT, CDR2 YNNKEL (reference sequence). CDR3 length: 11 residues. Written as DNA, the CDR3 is TGTGCCAGCACTAGGAATAATGAGCAGTTCTTC. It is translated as CASTRNNEQFF.

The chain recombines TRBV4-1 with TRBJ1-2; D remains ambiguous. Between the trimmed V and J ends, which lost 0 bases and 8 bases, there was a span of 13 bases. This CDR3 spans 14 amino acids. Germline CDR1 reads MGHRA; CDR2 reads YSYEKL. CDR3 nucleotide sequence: TGCGCCAGCAGCCAAGATCTGGGGATCGGAGGCTACACCTTC. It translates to CASSQDLGIGGYTF.

The CDR3 coding sequence is TGTGCCAGCAGTGCCCCGAACGACGTGAATGAGCAGTTCTTC. It specifies CASSAPNDVNEQFF. The gene calls are TRBV25-1 and TRBJ2-1; D gene unclear. This CDR3 region has 14 residues. Trimming took 4 bases from V and 7 from J, leaving 14 bases between them. Germline values: CDR1 MGHDK, CDR2 SYGVNS.

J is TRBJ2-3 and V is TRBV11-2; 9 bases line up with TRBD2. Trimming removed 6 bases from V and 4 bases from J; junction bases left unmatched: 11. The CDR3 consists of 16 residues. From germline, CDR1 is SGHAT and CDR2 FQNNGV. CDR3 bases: TGTGCCAGCAGGTCCTTAAAGCGGGGGGCCTCAGATACGCAGTATTTT. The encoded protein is CASRSLKRGASDTQYF.

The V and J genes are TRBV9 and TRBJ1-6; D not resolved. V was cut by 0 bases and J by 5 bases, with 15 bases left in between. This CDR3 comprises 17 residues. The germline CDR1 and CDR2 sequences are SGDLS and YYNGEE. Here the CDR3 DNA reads TGTGCCAGCAGCGTAGCTGACACCAGTGCTGATAATTCACCCCTCCACTTT. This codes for CASSVADTSADNSPLHF.